These 26 T cell receptor beta chains came from one sample sequenced in a study of T cells in women clearing cervical HPV infection. Repertoires were generated with immunoSEQ multiplex PCR, while TCRdb's copy carries only in-frame clones and drops some. This sample's table reports approximately 31,000 clones. Sequencing input: blood buffy coat. All receptors derive from a woman between 18 and 69 years old with a cervical HPV16 infection that either progressed to CIN3+ or cleared (not recorded which).

Worth noting for this clone: The CDR3 end falls 3 residues outside the read, so it is completed with the germline J gene. The genes are TRBV10-1 and TRBJ1-4; possibly TRBD1 for D (5 bases). The CDR3 is 13 amino acids. Germline CDR1 is WNHNN and CDR2 is SYGVQD (reference sequence). CDR3 region: CASGAAGANVLFF. CDR3 DNA, as far as it was read: TGCGCCAGCGGTGCCGCTGGGGCCAACGTA.

Of note for this clone: The read ends 3 residues early relative to the CDR3; the germline J gene fills the gap. V is TRBV20-1 and J is TRBJ2-7; D may be TRBD2 (5 bases). CDR3 size: 12 residues. CDR1 and CDR2 (germline): DFQATT, SNEGSKA (reference sequence). Trimming took 3 bases from V and 4 from J, leaving 10 bases between them. CDR3 residues: CSASGVRYEQYF. The CDR3 bases that were read are TGCAGTGCTAGCGGGGTAAGATACGAG.

As to this clone: With the read ending 3 residues before the CDR3 end, the germline J gene is used to fill in that end. The genes are TRBV7-9 and TRBJ1-2; 8 bases map to TRBD1. This CDR3 is 15 amino acids long. From germline, CDR1 is SEHNR and CDR2 FQNEAQ (reference sequence). Trimming cost V 4 bases and J 4 bases; bases outside gene matches: 8. The CDR3 loop is CASSYEDRAGYGYTF. The DNA read from the CDR3 is TGTGCCAGCAGCTATGAGGACAGGGCCGGCTATGGC. Variable domain in full (rest from reference TRBV7-9 and TRBJ1-2): DTGVSQNPRHKITKRGQNVTFRCDPISEHNRLYWYRQTLGQGPEFLTYFQNEAQLEKSRLLSDRFSAERPKGSFSTLEIQRTEQGDSAMYLCASSYEDRAGYGYTFGSGTRLTVV.

A note on this clone: The CDR3 is cut off 3 residues early in the read; its end comes from the germline J gene. Other DNA sequences in the same sample also yield this CDR3. The gene calls are TRBV5-5 and TRBJ1-3; D remains unclear. Per germline, CDR1 SGHKS and CDR2 YYEKEE (reference sequence). The V gene lost 0 bases and the J gene lost 8 bases, with 9 bases spanning the gap. There are 13 residues in the CDR3. The CDR3: CASSLDRRDTIYF. The DNA read from the CDR3 is TGTGCCAGCAGCTTGGACCGAAGGGACACC.

About this clone itself: The read ends 3 residues before the CDR3 terminus; that terminus is restored from the germline J gene. The gene calls are TRBV19 and TRBJ2-7; 10 nucleotides agree with TRBD1. There are 12 residues in the CDR3. Germline V lookup: CDR1 LNHDA, CDR2 SQIVND (reference sequence). V shed 10 bases, J shed 6 bases, and the junction held 6 bases outside the gene matches. This CDR3 is CATGTGDGEQYF. The sequenced part of the CDR3 DNA is TGTGCCACGGGGACAGGGGACGGCGAG.

With respect to this clone: The read stops 3 residues short of the end of the CDR3; the missing end is completed from the germline J gene. The V call is TRBV5-1, the J call TRBJ2-7, with TRBD1 as a possible D gene (5 bases). V shed 0 bases and J shed 5 bases, with 9 bases lying between them. Germline CDR1 and CDR2: SGHRS and YFSETQ. This CDR3 is 13 amino acids long. The CDR3 is CASSLVRGHEQYF. The part of the CDR3 DNA that was read is TGCGCCAGCAGCTTGGTTAGGGGTCACGAG.

On this clone: The missing CDR3 end, 3 residues past where the read stops, is filled in from the germline J gene. This rearrangement joins TRBV9 to TRBJ2-5, with 9 bases matching TRBD2. Per the germline V gene, CDR1 is SGDLS and CDR2 is YYNGEE. The CDR3 totals 16 residues. Trimming at V came to 3 bases and at J to 3 bases, leaving 9 bases not matched to a gene. The CDR3 DNA, read in part, is TGTGCCAGCAGCGCACATGCGGGGGGGCTTAAAGAGACC. Its translation: CASSAHAGGLKET. The full-length CDR3 reads as CASSAHAGGLKETQYF.

Comments on this clone: The read terminates 3 residues before the CDR3 end, so the remaining end is supplied by the germline J gene. V is TRBV7-9 and J is TRBJ1-2; 7 bases are shared with TRBD1. The CDR3 length is 15 residues. Per germline, CDR1 SEHNR and CDR2 FQNEAQ (reference sequence). V lost 4 bases, J lost 7 bases, and 12 bases stayed unmatched. The CDR3: CASSSTRDSGFGYTF. Partial CDR3 DNA: TGTGCCAGCAGCTCAACCCGGGACAGTGGTTTTGGC.

The part of the CDR3 DNA that was read is TGTGCCAGCAGTGAAGAGAGGTACGAG. Amino acids: CASSEERYE. The CDR3 in its entirety is CASSEERYEQYF. The gene calls are TRBV6-1 and TRBJ2-7; D gene uncertain. The CDR3 goes on 3 residues after the read ends, and that part is filled in from the germline J gene. Germline V gene lookup returns CDR1 MNHNS and CDR2 SASEGT. The V and J ends lost 1 base and 4 bases respectively, with 5 bases between them. The CDR3 contains 12 residues.

The CDR3 is CSVRGSSYNSPLFF. The part of the CDR3 DNA that was read is TGCAGTGTTCGCGGGAGCTCCTATAATTCACCG. The genes are TRBV20-1 and TRBJ2-2; TRBD2 aligns across 7 bases. The read finishes 3 residues shy of the CDR3 end, and the germline J gene is used to complete it. The germline V gene has CDR1 DFQATT and CDR2 SNEGSKA (reference sequence). The CDR3 is made up of 14 amino acids.

CDR3 DNA (partial): TGCGCCAGCAGCCAGCCGGGCGACTATTCCGGCGAG. Encoded protein: CASSQPGDYSGE. The CDR3 in full is CASSQPGDYSGEQYF. This chain joins TRBV5-1 and TRBJ2-7, with D possibly being TRBD2 (5 bases). With the read ending 3 residues before the CDR3 end, the germline J gene is used to fill in that end. CDR1 and CDR2 from the germline V gene are SGHRS and YFSETQ. There are 15 residues in the CDR3. V dropped 4 bases and J dropped 6 bases, with 20 bases sitting between them. The full variable domain, its missing parts supplied by reference TRBV5-1 and TRBJ2-7, is KAGVTQTPRYLIKTRGQQVTLSCSPISGHRSVSWYQQTPGQGLQFLFEYFSETQRNKGNFPGRFSGRQFSNSRSEMNVSTLELGDSALYLCASSQPGDYSGEQYFGPGTRLTVT.

About this clone: The CDR3 extends 3 residues past the end of the read, so its final part is completed from the germline J gene. V and J are TRBV5-6 and TRBJ1-5, with 10 positions matching TRBD1. CDR1 SGHDT and CDR2 YYEEEE come from the germline V gene. The CDR3 extends over 15 amino acids. V lost 4 bases, J lost 6 bases, and 7 bases stayed unmatched. CDR3 DNA (partial): TGTGCCAGCAGCACCACGACAGGGGGCGGTCAGCCC. Amino acids: CASSTTTGGGQP. The entire CDR3 is CASSTTTGGGQPQHF.

A word on this clone: The CDR3 goes on 3 residues after the read ends, and that part is filled in from the germline J gene. The J gene is TRBJ2-2, the V gene TRBV29-1, with a tentative D call TRBD2 (6 bases). This CDR3 has 11 amino acids. Germline lookup yields CDR1 SQVTM and CDR2 ANQGSEA. CDR3 residues: CSATTGEKLFF. The sequenced part of the CDR3 DNA is TGCAGCGCTACTACGGGGGAAAAG.

As to this clone: The read is 3 residues too short to cover the CDR3 end, so that end is filled in from the germline J gene. The rearrangement joins TRBV6-1 to TRBJ2-2; 8 bases align to TRBD1. The CDR3 is made up of 15 amino acids. In germline, CDR1 is MNHNS, CDR2 SASEGT. CDR3 loop: CASSEQGARSEKLFF. The CDR3 DNA, read in part, is TGTGCCAGCAGTGAGCAGGGGGCGCGATCCGAAAAG.

Worth noting for this clone: The CDR3 is cut off 3 residues early in the read; its end comes from the germline J gene. The chain employs TRBV5-5 and TRBJ2-2; TRBD1 agrees at 8 bases. Per germline, CDR1 SGHKS and CDR2 YYEKEE (reference sequence). The CDR3 consists of 15 residues. CDR3 region: CASSLGTGRNSPLFF. Incomplete CDR3 DNA: TGTGCCAGCAGCTTGGGGACAGGGAGGAATTCACCG.

Incomplete CDR3 DNA: TGCGCCAGCAGCTTGGGGACAGGGTGGACCAGCGTA. Its translation is CASSLGTGWTSV. The whole CDR3 reads CASSLGTGWTSVLFF. The rearrangement joins TRBV5-1 to TRBJ1-4; the match to TRBD1 covers 8 bases. The read finishes 3 residues shy of the CDR3 end, and the germline J gene is used to complete it. The CDR3 length is 15 residues. CDR1 and CDR2 from the germline V gene are SGHRS and YFSETQ.

In regard to this clone: The CDR3 end lies 3 residues beyond the end of the read and is filled in from the germline J gene. The V gene is TRBV29-1, the J gene TRBJ2-6; 10 bases are shared with TRBD1. The CDR3 totals 16 residues. The V and J ends lost 7 bases and 2 bases, in that order; junction bases with no gene match: 8. From germline, CDR1 is SQVTM and CDR2 ANQGSEA. CDR3 amino acids: CSAADRGYPGANVLTF. CDR3 DNA (partial): TGCAGCGCTGCGGACAGGGGGTATCCTGGGGCCAACGTC.

With regard to this clone: The missing CDR3 end, 3 residues past where the read stops, is filled in from the germline J gene. V gene TRBV5-4 combines with J gene TRBJ2-3; possibly TRBD2 for D (6 bases). Germline lookup yields CDR1 SGHNT and CDR2 YYREEE (reference sequence). V dropped 0 bases and J dropped 4 bases, with 12 bases sitting between them. This CDR3 spans 15 amino acids. Here the CDR3 reads CASSLAGLRSDTQYF. The DNA read from the CDR3 is TGTGCCAGCAGCTTGGCCGGACTACGATCAGATACG. Together with reference TRBV5-4 and TRBJ2-3, the CDR3 gives the full variable domain: ETGVTQSPTHLIKTRGQQVTLRCSSQSGHNTVSWYQQALGQGPQFIFQYYREEENGRGNFPPRFSGLQFPNYSSELNVNALELDDSALYLCASSLAGLRSDTQYFGPGTRLTVL.

Concerning this clone: Read coverage stops 3 residues before the CDR3 terminus; the germline J gene supplies the remainder. V gene TRBV2 combines with J gene TRBJ2-3; D possibly corresponds to TRBD2 (6 bases). Per the germline V gene, CDR1 is SNHLY and CDR2 is FYNNEI. The CDR3 sequence is 14 residues long. The CDR3 loop reads CASRGTRGRGTQYF. The CDR3 DNA, read in part, is TGTGCCAGCAGGGGTACACGGGGGAGAGGGACG. The whole variable domain, remainder taken from reference TRBV2 and TRBJ2-3, is EPEVTQTPSHQVTQMGQEVILRCVPISNHLYFYWYRQILGQKVEFLVSFYNNEISEKSEIFDDQFSVERPDGSNFTLKIRSTKLEDSAMYFCASRGTRGRGTQYFGPGTRLTVL.

Notes on this clone: The sequenced fragment ends 3 residues before the CDR3 boundary, so the rest is inferred from the germline J gene. This chain links TRBV18 with TRBJ2-5; D remains unclear. Germline assignment: CDR1 KGHSH and CDR2 LQKENI. V was clipped by 3 bases and J by 2 bases, with 7 bases between them. The CDR3 is 13 residues long. This CDR3 is CASSPNKQETQYF. The sequenced part of the CDR3 DNA is TGTGCCAGCTCACCGAACAAACAAGAGACC.

With regard to this clone: With the read ending 3 residues before the CDR3 end, the germline J gene is used to fill in that end. The chain is built from TRBV11-2 and TRBJ2-1; maybe TRBD1 (5 bases). V lost 4 bases and J 6 bases, leaving 10 bases between the germline ends. The CDR3 is 13 residues long. Looked up from germline, CDR1 is SGHAT and CDR2 is FQNNGV. This chain's CDR3 is CASSSSRVNEQFF. CDR3 DNA, as far as it was read: TGTGCCAGCAGCTCGTCCAGGGTCAATGAG. Filled out from reference TRBV11-2 and TRBJ2-1, the complete variable domain reads EAGVAQSPRYKIIEKRQSVAFWCNPISGHATLYWYQQILGQGPKLLIQFQNNGVVDDSQLPKDRFSAERLKGVDSTLKIQPAKLEDSAVYLCASSSSRVNEQFFGPGTRLTVL.

The sequenced part of the CDR3 DNA is TGTGCCCGCATCGGGGGGTCGAGCTCCTACAATGAG. Translating it yields CARIGGSSSYNE. The entire CDR3 is CARIGGSSSYNEQFF. The chain carries TRBV2 and TRBJ2-1; TRBD2 agrees at 7 bases. The CDR3 end is not reached by the read, which stops 3 residues before it; the germline J gene fills it in. Per the germline V gene, CDR1 is SNHLY and CDR2 is FYNNEI. This CDR3 has 15 residues. Trimming removed 11 bases from V and 0 bases from J; junction bases left unmatched: 10.

Comments on this clone: The germline gene is not matched at one end of the junction; a read error may be the cause. The CDR3 end falls 3 residues outside the read, so it is completed with the germline J gene. The rearrangement uses TRBV30 and TRBJ1-4, with no clear D. The CDR3 is 13 amino acids. Germline CDR1 is GTSNPN and CDR2 is SVGIG (reference sequence). The CDR3 loop reads CAWSESTNEKLFF. The sequenced part of the CDR3 DNA is TGTGCCTGGAGTGAGTCAACAAATGAAAAA.

Comments on this clone: Read coverage stops 3 residues before the CDR3 terminus; the germline J gene supplies the remainder. This chain uses TRBV29-1 with TRBJ2-2; D might be TRBD1 (5 bases). The germline V gene has CDR1 SQVTM and CDR2 ANQGSEA. This CDR3 has 15 residues. This CDR3 is CSVGGPRAGANVLFF. The sequenced CDR3 bases are TGCAGCGTTGGGGGCCCCAGGGCTGGGGCCAACGTG.

With respect to this clone: The CDR3 end falls 3 residues outside the read, so it is completed with the germline J gene. The J gene is TRBJ1-5, the V gene TRBV2; weak D call: TRBD1 (6 bases). V gave up 3 bases and J gave up 2 bases, with 17 bases separating them. This CDR3 is 17 amino acids long. CDR1 is SNHLY, CDR2 FYNNEI, per germline. CDR3: CASSEVGRGSGNQPQHF. The sequenced part of the CDR3 DNA is TGTGCCAGCAGTGAGGTTGGCAGGGGATCGGGCAATCAGCCC. The complete variable domain, with remaining parts taken from reference TRBV2 and TRBJ1-5, reads EPEVTQTPSHQVTQMGQEVILRCVPISNHLYFYWYRQILGQKVEFLVSFYNNEISEKSEIFDDQFSVERPDGSNFTLKIRSTKLEDSAMYFCASSEVGRGSGNQPQHFGDGTRLSIL.

In regard to this clone: Read data end 3 residues before the CDR3 end; the end is taken from the germline J gene. The chain carries TRBV12-3 or TRBV12-4 and TRBJ2-7; 7 bases map to TRBD1. Trimming removed 6 bases from V and 2 bases from J; junction bases left unmatched: 10. The CDR3 has 15 amino acids. The DNA read from the CDR3 is TGTGCCAGCAGGGAAGGACAGGCCGCAACCTACGAG. Translated: CASREGQAATYE. The whole CDR3 is CASREGQAATYEQYF.